This T cell receptor beta chain was documented in a study of blood T cell repertoires in COVID-19. Overall study: Acute and convalescent COVID-19 samples came from the United States, Italy and Spain.

The germline V and J ends were trimmed by 2 bases and 3 bases, with 10 bases remaining between them. Germline V gene data show CDR1 as MGHDK and CDR2 as SYGVNS. The CDR3 runs to 14 residues. In the original processing: Reference gene primer amplification yielded estimated nucleated cell counts. Clones were sequenced by immunoSEQ multiplex PCR, and TCRdb holds only the in-frame ones, with some missing. V, J and clone size were drawn from that table, and D and trimming were deduced from the DNA. The table has approximately 150,000 clones, around 88% seen once; the top ten hold less than 6.5%. This TCR derives from a human donor in a cohort sampled during active COVID-19. What was sequenced was peripheral blood. The J gene is TRBJ1-1, the V gene TRBV25-1, with a tentative D call TRBD1 (5 bases). CDR3 in amino acids: CASSELRGDTEAFF. In nucleotides, the CDR3 is TGTGCCAGCAGTGAACTAAGGGGTGACACTGAAGCTTTCTTT.